This T cell receptor beta chain was found in a study of T cell repertoires in cytomegalovirus infection. This CDR3 comprises 14 residues. In germline, CDR1 is SGHTA, CDR2 FQGNSA. V lost 4 bases and J lost 0, with 9 bases in between. Comment on this clonotype: Antigen specificity is unknown.

TCRdb processed the reads anew with MiXCR; each CDR3 protein has one entry. Among 450,000 to 550,000 distinct CDR3 sequences listed, about 42% were seen once. The V call is TRBV7-2, the J call TRBJ1-1; D not resolved. Material: cultured PBMCs, obtained from culture after CMV antigen stimulation. The clonotype originates from a human donor in good health (CMV status not recorded). Some clones in this sample may be carry-over from other donors' samples. For the CDR3, the DNA is TGTGCCAGCAGCTCCGGACCCATGAACACTGAAGCTTTCTTT. Translated, it gives CASSSGPMNTEAFF.